These 26 T cell receptor beta chains originate from one sample sequenced in a study of cytomegalovirus exposure and HLA in healthy donors. With 60 Vbeta and 13 Jbeta primers, the PCR was carried out. TCRdb's table, derived via immunoSEQ multiplex PCR, lists solely in-frame clones and lacks some. Among approximately 100,000 clones listed, 70% to 80% were seen once. Specimen: PBMCs. These receptors came from a woman aged 18-29 years in good health and CMV-seropositive.

Comments on this clone: The sample has other DNA sequences that encode this CDR3 too. The chain joins TRBV18 to TRBJ2-3; D is ambiguous. The CDR3 is 13 residues long. Germline V CDR1 and CDR2: KGHSH, LQKENI. Deletions cut 3 bases from V and 4 bases from J, with 8 bases between. The CDR3 is CASSPHTSDTQYF. The CDR3 region has the DNA TGTGCCAGCTCACCCCATACATCAGATACGCAGTATTTT. The entire variable domain, with the rest obtained from reference TRBV18 and TRBJ2-3, is as follows: NAGVMQNPRHLVRRRGQEARLRCSPMKGHSHVYWYRQLPEEGLKFMVYLQKENIIDESGMPKERFSAEFPKEGPSILRIQQVVRGDSAAYFCASSPHTSDTQYFGPGTRLTVL.

The rearrangement uses TRBV2 and TRBJ2-1; no firm D call. CDR1 is SNHLY and CDR2 is FYNNEI in the germline V gene. This CDR3 contains 11 residues. V lost 3 bases and J lost 15, with 12 bases in between. The CDR3 loop is CASSEETIGFF. In nucleotides, the CDR3 is TGTGCCAGCAGTGAGGAGACCATCGGGTTCTTC.

The rearrangement links TRBV27 to TRBJ1-5; a possible D gene is TRBD1 (6 bases). The CDR3 runs to 15 residues. CDR1 and CDR2 from the germline V gene are MNHEY and SMNVEV (reference sequence). Trimming pared 4 bases from V and 0 bases from J, leaving 10 bases between. CDR3 sequence: CASSYRVNSNQPQHF. DNA for the CDR3: TGTGCCAGCAGTTACAGGGTTAATAGCAATCAGCCCCAGCATTTT.

The chain recombines TRBV5-1 with TRBJ2-3, with D tentatively TRBD1 (6 bases). Trimming stripped 3 bases from V and 0 bases from J, with 17 bases between. This CDR3 comprises 17 residues. The germline V gene encodes CDR1 SGHRS and CDR2 YFSETQ. CDR3 coding DNA: TGCGCCAGCAGCTCCGTATCAGGGGTGCAAAGCACAGATACGCAGTATTTT. Encoded protein: CASSSVSGVQSTDTQYF. Full variable domain (rest looked up from reference TRBV5-1 and TRBJ2-3): KAGVTQTPRYLIKTRGQQVTLSCSPISGHRSVSWYQQTPGQGLQFLFEYFSETQRNKGNFPGRFSGRQFSNSRSEMNVSTLELGDSALYLCASSSVSGVQSTDTQYFGPGTRLTVL.

This rearrangement joins TRBV4-3 to TRBJ2-7; 7 bases are shared with TRBD2. J lost 2 bases, V lost 0 bases, and 13 bases had no gene match. This CDR3 is built from 18 residues. CDR1 is LGHNA and CDR2 is YSLEER in the germline V gene. Here the CDR3 DNA reads TGCGCCAGCAGCCAAGATACGGAGAGGACGGGAGGTCCCTACGAGCAGTACTTC. This encodes CASSQDTERTGGPYEQYF.

The V call is TRBV5-1, the J call TRBJ2-1; TRBD2 matches 9 bases. Germline CDR1 SGHRS, CDR2 YFSETQ. This CDR3 is built from 18 residues. The J segment lost 1 base and the V segment lost 4 bases, leaving 12 bases of the junction unmatched. The CDR3 sequence: CASSPGTSGSSSYNEQFF. The CDR3 nucleotides are TGCGCCAGCAGCCCTGGTACTAGCGGGTCCTCTTCCTACAATGAGCAGTTCTTC.

The chain links TRBV28 to TRBJ1-5; TRBD1 agrees at 7 bases. The V gene's germline CDR1 is MDHEN and CDR2 SYDVKM. The CDR3 has 15 residues. Trimming cost V 6 bases and J 4 bases; bases outside gene matches: 9. The CDR3 here is CASRNDRELNQPQHF. The CDR3 region has the DNA TGTGCCAGCAGAAACGACAGGGAGTTAAATCAGCCCCAGCATTTT. The full variable domain, rest sourced from reference TRBV28 and TRBJ1-5, is DVKVTQSSRYLVKRTGEKVFLECVQDMDHENMFWYRQDPGLGLRLIYFSYDVKMKEKGDIPEGYSVSREKKERFSLILESASTNQTSMYLCASRNDRELNQPQHFGDGTRLSIL.

The chain couples TRBV25-1 to TRBJ2-1; maybe TRBD1 (5 bases). The V and J ends lost 2 bases and 7 bases respectively, with 21 bases between them. CDR3 length equals 17 residues. Germline loops: CDR1 MGHDK, CDR2 SYGVNS. CDR3 in amino acids: CASSELSLSQGRNEQFF. CDR3 coding DNA: TGTGCCAGCAGTGAACTTTCCCTTAGTCAGGGTAGGAATGAGCAGTTCTTC.

This clone was seen a handful of times. The chain is built from TRBV5-3 and TRBJ2-2, with 15 bases fitting TRBD2. TRBV5-3 is noted as an ORF with a role that remains uncertain. Trimming removed 2 bases from V and 6 bases from J; junction bases left unmatched: 2. The CDR3 length is 16 residues. The CDR3 protein is CARSFGLAGGAGELFF. For the CDR3, the DNA is TGTGCCAGAAGCTTCGGACTAGCGGGAGGGGCCGGGGAGCTGTTTTTT.

The chain combines TRBV28 with TRBJ1-1, with 7 bases lining up with TRBD1. This CDR3 spans 15 amino acids. CDR1 is MDHEN and CDR2 is SYDVKM in the germline V gene. V lost 3 bases, J lost 6 bases, and 10 bases stayed unmatched. CDR3 residues: CASSFEGQSVSEAFF. CDR3 in DNA: TGTGCCAGCAGTTTTGAGGGACAGTCCGTTTCTGAAGCTTTCTTT.

This clone came up once. The chain recombines TRBV18 with TRBJ2-1, with D maybe TRBD1 (6 bases). CDR1 and CDR2 from the germline V gene are KGHSH and LQKENI. This CDR3 is built from 16 residues. Trimming removed 3 bases from V and 6 bases from J, with 18 bases in between. CDR3 protein: CASSPGGGRLGNEQFF. The CDR3 bases are TGTGCCAGCTCACCTGGGGGCGGCCGACTGGGCAATGAGCAGTTCTTC.

The CDR3 reads CASSLDRWRLYEQYF. CDR3 DNA sequence: TGTGCCAGCAGCCTGGACAGGTGGCGCCTCTACGAGCAGTACTTC. This rearrangement joins TRBV11-1 to TRBJ2-7; TRBD1 agrees at 7 bases. The CDR3 covers 15 residues. Germline CDR1 reads SGHAT; CDR2 reads FQDESV (reference sequence). Trimming cost V 5 bases and J 3 bases; bases outside gene matches: 10.

J is TRBJ2-5 and V is TRBV9, with D possibly being TRBD1 (6 bases). The CDR3 sequence is 14 residues long. Trimming pared 6 bases from V and 2 bases from J, leaving 14 bases between. Germline CDR1 reads SGDLS; CDR2 reads YYNGEE. CDR3 protein: CASNVGQNQETQYF. Here the CDR3 DNA reads TGTGCCAGCAACGTTGGACAGAATCAAGAGACCCAGTACTTC.

The chain combines TRBV10-1 with TRBJ2-4; TRBD2 agrees at 13 bases. Germline CDR1 is WNHNN and CDR2 is SYGVQD (reference sequence). The CDR3 loop spans 17 amino acids. V was pared by 11 bases and J by 1 base, with 11 bases of the junction left unmatched. CDR3 sequence reads: CAAEGLAGSEAKNIQYF. CDR3 coding DNA: TGCGCCGCCGAGGGACTAGCGGGATCCGAGGCCAAAAACATTCAGTACTTC.

The chain carries TRBV7-8 and TRBJ1-4; perhaps TRBD1 as D (6 bases). Looked up from germline, CDR1 is SGHVS and CDR2 is FQNEAQ. CDR3 size: 16 residues. V was pared by 0 bases and J by 7 bases, with 15 bases between. The CDR3 here is CASSLAYREGGEKLFF. The CDR3 coding sequence is TGTGCCAGCAGCTTAGCGTACAGGGAGGGCGGTGAAAAACTGTTTTTT.

In this sample, this clone turned up once. The same CDR3 is also encoded by other DNA sequences in this sample. The chain combines TRBV5-1 with TRBJ1-2; D is possibly TRBD1 (5 bases). This CDR3 is built from 14 residues. From germline, CDR1 is SGHRS and CDR2 YFSETQ. Trimming left V 2 bases short and J 0 bases short, with 8 bases between. The CDR3 here is CASSLDSPNYGYTF. CDR3 DNA sequence: TGCGCCAGCAGCTTAGACAGCCCTAACTATGGCTACACCTTC.

The rearrangement joins TRBV10-3 to TRBJ2-1; 12 nucleotides align to TRBD2. V trimming: 4 bases; J trimming: 5 bases; junction bases outside the gene matches: 3. There are 15 residues in the CDR3. Per the germline V gene, CDR1 is ENHRY and CDR2 is SYGVKD. Written as DNA, the CDR3 is TGTGCCATCAGTGGGACTAGCGGGACCGACAATGAGCAGTTCTTC. Translating it yields CAISGTSGTDNEQFF.

The CDR3 sequence is CASTRTGWETQYF. The CDR3, as DNA: TGTGCCAGCACCAGGACAGGGTGGGAGACCCAGTACTTC. V and J are TRBV6-6 and TRBJ2-5; 8 positions match TRBD1. J was trimmed by 5 bases and V by 7 bases; bases with no gene match: 6. This CDR3 comprises 13 residues. Per germline, CDR1 MNHNY and CDR2 SVGAGI (reference sequence).

The rearrangement uses TRBV15 and TRBJ1-5; maybe TRBD1 (5 bases). Germline CDR1 reads LNHNV; CDR2 reads YYDKDF (reference sequence). There are 17 residues in the CDR3. V lost 5 bases and J 0 bases, leaving 17 bases between the germline ends. The CDR3 DNA is TGTGCCACCAGCCCTCGGGGGACCCGAACTAGCAATCAGCCCCAGCATTTT. Translated: CATSPRGTRTSNQPQHF.

The chain couples TRBV10-2 to TRBJ2-1; 13 positions agree with TRBD2. The CDR3 loop spans 17 amino acids. V lost 4 bases, J lost 3 bases, and 6 bases stayed unmatched. Germline-derived CDR1 and CDR2 are WSHSY and SAAADI. The CDR3 DNA follows: TGCGCCAGCAGTGTTGGACTAGCGGGAGCTTTCTACAATGAGCAGTTCTTC. Protein sequence: CASSVGLAGAFYNEQFF.

The chain has TRBV29-1 and TRBJ2-1; 8 nucleotides line up with TRBD1. This CDR3 is built from 14 residues. Germline V gene sequence: CDR1 SQVTM, CDR2 ANQGSEA. V lost 6 bases to trimming and J lost 4 bases; unmatched junction nucleotides: 8. CDR3 amino acids: CSVEPGGRYNEQFF. In DNA form, the CDR3 reads TGCAGCGTCGAACCAGGGGGCCGATACAATGAGCAGTTCTTC.

CDR3 in amino acids: CASSSFGNTGELFF. As DNA, the CDR3 is TGTGCCAGCAGCTCGTTCGGGAACACCGGGGAGCTGTTTTTT. J is TRBJ2-2 and V is TRBV11-2, with no clear D. This CDR3 is 14 amino acids long. CDR1 and CDR2 (germline): SGHAT, FQNNGV. V was clipped by 4 bases and J by 1 base, with 7 bases between them.

The chain combines TRBV5-4 with TRBJ2-3, with 8 bases identical to TRBD2. The ends lost 2 bases at V and 2 bases at J; junction bases unmatched: 4. The length of the CDR3 is 15 residues. The V gene's germline CDR1 is SGHNT and CDR2 YYREEE (reference sequence). CDR3 DNA sequence: TGTGCCAGCAGCTTTAGCGGGAAATTCACAGATACGCAGTATTTT. Translating it yields CASSFSGKFTDTQYF.

This CDR3 is CASSSSKGDYGYTF. The CDR3 nucleotides read TGTGCCAGCAGTTCGTCTAAGGGGGACTATGGCTACACCTTC. The chain has TRBV28 and TRBJ1-2; D is possibly TRBD1 (6 bases). V lost 4 bases, J lost 3 bases, and 12 bases lay in between. The CDR3 is made up of 14 amino acids. Germline V gives CDR1 MDHEN, CDR2 SYDVKM.

This chain joins TRBV5-1 and TRBJ2-5; TRBD1 matches 9 bases. J gave up 4 bases and V 2 bases, and 9 bases lay outside the gene matches. Germline CDR1 reads SGHRS; CDR2 reads YFSETQ. This CDR3 region has 16 residues. The CDR3 nucleotides read TGCGCCAGCAGCTTTTCGGACAGGGGTGTGGTAGAGACCCAGTACTTC. Its translation is CASSFSDRGVVETQYF.

The rearrangement uses TRBV11-2 and TRBJ2-7; 13 positions agree with TRBD2. Germline values: CDR1 SGHAT, CDR2 FQNNGV. The CDR3 is 17 amino acids. The J segment lost 4 bases and the V segment lost 2 bases, leaving 8 bases of the junction unmatched. The CDR3 spells CASSLSWTSGSLYEQYF. The CDR3 DNA sequence: TGTGCCAGCAGCTTATCTTGGACTAGCGGGAGTCTTTACGAGCAGTACTTC.